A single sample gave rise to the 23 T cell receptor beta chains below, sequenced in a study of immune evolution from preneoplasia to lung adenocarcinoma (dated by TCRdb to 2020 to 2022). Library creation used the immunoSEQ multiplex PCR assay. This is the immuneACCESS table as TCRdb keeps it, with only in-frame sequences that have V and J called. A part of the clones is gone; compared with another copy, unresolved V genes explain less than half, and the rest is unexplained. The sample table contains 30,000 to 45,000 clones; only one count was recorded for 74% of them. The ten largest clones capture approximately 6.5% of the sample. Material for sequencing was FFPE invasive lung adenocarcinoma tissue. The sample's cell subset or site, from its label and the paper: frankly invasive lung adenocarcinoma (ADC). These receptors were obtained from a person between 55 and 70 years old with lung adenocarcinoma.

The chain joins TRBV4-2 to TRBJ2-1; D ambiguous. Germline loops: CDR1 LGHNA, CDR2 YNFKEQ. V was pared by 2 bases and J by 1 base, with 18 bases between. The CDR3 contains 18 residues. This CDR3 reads CASSQTRLNAFSYNEQFF. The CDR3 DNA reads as TGTGCCAGCAGCCAAACCCGTTTAAACGCGTTTTCCTACAATGAGCAGTTCTTC.

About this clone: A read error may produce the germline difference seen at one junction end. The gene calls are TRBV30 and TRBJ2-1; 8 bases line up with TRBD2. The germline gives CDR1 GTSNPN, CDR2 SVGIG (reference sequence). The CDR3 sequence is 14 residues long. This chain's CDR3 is CAGQGGGRHNEQFF. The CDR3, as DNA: TGTGCCGGCCAGGGCGGGGGGCGCCACAATGAACAGTTCTTC.

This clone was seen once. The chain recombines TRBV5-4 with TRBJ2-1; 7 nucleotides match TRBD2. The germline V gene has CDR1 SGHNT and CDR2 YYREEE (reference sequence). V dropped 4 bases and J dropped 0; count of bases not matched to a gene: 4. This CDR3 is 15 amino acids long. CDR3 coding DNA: TGTGCCAGCAGCAGAGCGGGAAGCTCCTACAATGAGCAGTTCTTC. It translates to CASSRAGSSYNEQFF.

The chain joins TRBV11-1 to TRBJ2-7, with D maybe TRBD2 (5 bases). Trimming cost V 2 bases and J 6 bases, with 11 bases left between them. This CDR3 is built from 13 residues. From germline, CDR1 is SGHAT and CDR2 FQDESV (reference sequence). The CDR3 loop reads CASSLNRGPEQYF. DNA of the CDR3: TGTGCCAGCAGCTTAAATAGAGGGCCCGAGCAGTACTTC.

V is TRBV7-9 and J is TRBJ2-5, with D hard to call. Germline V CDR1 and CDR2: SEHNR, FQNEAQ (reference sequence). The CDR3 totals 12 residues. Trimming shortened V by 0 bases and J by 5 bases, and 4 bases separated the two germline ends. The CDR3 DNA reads TGTGCCAGCAGCTTAGCGAGGGAGACCCAGTACTTC. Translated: CASSLARETQYF.

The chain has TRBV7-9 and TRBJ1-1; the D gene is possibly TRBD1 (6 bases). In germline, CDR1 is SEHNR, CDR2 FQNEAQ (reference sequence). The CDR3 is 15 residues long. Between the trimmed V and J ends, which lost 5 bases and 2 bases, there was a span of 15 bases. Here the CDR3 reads CASSASGATNTEAFF. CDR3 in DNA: TGTGCCAGCAGCGCCTCAGGGGCCACAAACACTGAAGCTTTCTTT.

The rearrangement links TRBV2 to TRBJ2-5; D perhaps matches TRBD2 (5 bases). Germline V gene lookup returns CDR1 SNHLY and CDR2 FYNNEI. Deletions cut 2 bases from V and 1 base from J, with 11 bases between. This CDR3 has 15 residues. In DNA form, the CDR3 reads TGTGCCAGCAGTGAACGTGCGGGCCTCCAAGAGACCCAGTACTTC. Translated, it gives CASSERAGLQETQYF.

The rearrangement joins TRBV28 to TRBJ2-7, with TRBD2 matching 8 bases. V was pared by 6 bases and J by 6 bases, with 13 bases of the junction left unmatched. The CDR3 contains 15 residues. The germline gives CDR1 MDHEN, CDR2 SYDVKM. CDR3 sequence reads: CASSSLPGGSFEQYF. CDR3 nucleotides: TGTGCCAGCAGCTCCTTACCGGGAGGGTCTTTCGAGCAGTACTTC.

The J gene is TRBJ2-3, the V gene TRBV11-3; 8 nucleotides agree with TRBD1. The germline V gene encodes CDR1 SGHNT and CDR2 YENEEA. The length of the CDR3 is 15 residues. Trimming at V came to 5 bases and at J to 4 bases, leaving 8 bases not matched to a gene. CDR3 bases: TGTGCCAGCAGCCGCGGACAGGGTCTCGCAGATACGCAGTATTTT. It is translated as CASSRGQGLADTQYF. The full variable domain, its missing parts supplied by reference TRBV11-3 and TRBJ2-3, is EAGVVQSPRYKIIEKKQPVAFWCNPISGHNTLYWYLQNLGQGPELLIRYENEEAVDDSQLPKDRFSAERLKGVDSTLKIQPAELGDSAVYLCASSRGQGLADTQYFGPGTRLTVL.

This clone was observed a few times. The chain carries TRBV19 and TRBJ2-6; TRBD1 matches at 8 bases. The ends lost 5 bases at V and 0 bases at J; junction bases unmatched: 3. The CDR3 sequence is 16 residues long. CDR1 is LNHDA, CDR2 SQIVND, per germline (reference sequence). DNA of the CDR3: TGTGCCAGTAGTCGGGACAGGTCCTCTGGGGCCAACGTCCTGACTTTC. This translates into CASSRDRSSGANVLTF.

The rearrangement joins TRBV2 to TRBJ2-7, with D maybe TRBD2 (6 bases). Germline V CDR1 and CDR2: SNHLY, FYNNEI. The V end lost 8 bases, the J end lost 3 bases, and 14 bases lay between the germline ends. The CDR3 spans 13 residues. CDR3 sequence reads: CASRTSRFYEQYF. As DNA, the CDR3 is TGTGCCAGCCGCACTAGCCGATTCTACGAGCAGTACTTC.

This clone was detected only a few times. CDR3 sequence reads: CASSLTANTIYF. The CDR3 DNA follows: TGTGCCAGCAGCTTAACCGCGAACACCATATATTTT. V usage is TRBV7-9 and J usage is TRBJ1-3; D remains ambiguous. The germline gives CDR1 SEHNR, CDR2 FQNEAQ (reference sequence). Trimming shortened V by 2 bases and J by 7 bases, and 6 bases separated the two germline ends. This CDR3 region has 12 residues.

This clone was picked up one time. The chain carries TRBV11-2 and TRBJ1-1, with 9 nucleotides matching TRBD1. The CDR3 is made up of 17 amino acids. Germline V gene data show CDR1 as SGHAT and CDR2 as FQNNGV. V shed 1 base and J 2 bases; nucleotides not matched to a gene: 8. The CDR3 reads CASSLVSGQGLNTEAFF. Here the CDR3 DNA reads TGTGCCAGCAGCTTAGTGTCGGGACAGGGATTAAACACTGAAGCTTTCTTT. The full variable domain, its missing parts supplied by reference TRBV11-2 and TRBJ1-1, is EAGVAQSPRYKIIEKRQSVAFWCNPISGHATLYWYQQILGQGPKLLIQFQNNGVVDDSQLPKDRFSAERLKGVDSTLKIQPAKLEDSAVYLCASSLVSGQGLNTEAFFGQGTRLTVV.

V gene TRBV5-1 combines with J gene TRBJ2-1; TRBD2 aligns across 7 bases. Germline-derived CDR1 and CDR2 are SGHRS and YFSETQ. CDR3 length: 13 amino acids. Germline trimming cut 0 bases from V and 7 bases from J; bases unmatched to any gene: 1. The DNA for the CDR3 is TGCGCCAGCAGCTTGGAGGGAGGGAATGAGCAGTTCTTC. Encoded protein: CASSLEGGNEQFF. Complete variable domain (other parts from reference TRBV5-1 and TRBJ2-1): KAGVTQTPRYLIKTRGQQVTLSCSPISGHRSVSWYQQTPGQGLQFLFEYFSETQRNKGNFPGRFSGRQFSNSRSEMNVSTLELGDSALYLCASSLEGGNEQFFGPGTRLTVL.

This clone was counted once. The CDR3 DNA sequence: TGTGCCAGCAAGGGCCGAGCGAACACCGGGGAGCTGTTTTTT. Its protein product is CASKGRANTGELFF. The chain recombines TRBV2 with TRBJ2-2; D unclear. The CDR3 length is 14 residues. V lost 7 bases and J 0 bases, leaving 9 bases between the germline ends. Germline-derived CDR1 and CDR2 are SNHLY and FYNNEI.

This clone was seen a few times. The CDR3 spells CASSSRLAGGLSYNEQFF. The CDR3, as DNA: TGTGCCAGTAGTTCCCGACTAGCGGGAGGGCTCTCCTACAATGAGCAGTTCTTC. This chain connects TRBV19 to TRBJ2-1, with 14 bases lining up with TRBD2. The length of the CDR3 is 18 residues. Per the germline V gene, CDR1 is LNHDA and CDR2 is SQIVND (reference sequence). V dropped 5 bases and J dropped 0; count of bases not matched to a gene: 6.

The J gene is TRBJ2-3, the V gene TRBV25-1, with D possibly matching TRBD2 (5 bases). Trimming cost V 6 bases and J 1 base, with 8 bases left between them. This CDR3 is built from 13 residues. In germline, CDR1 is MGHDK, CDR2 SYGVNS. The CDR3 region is CASRGSGTDTQYF. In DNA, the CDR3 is TGTGCCAGCAGGGGTAGCGGCACAGATACGCAGTATTTT.

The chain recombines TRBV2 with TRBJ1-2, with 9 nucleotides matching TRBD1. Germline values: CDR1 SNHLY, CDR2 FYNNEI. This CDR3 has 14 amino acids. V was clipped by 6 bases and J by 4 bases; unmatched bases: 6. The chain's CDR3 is CASRTGQGIYGYTF. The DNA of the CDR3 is TGTGCCAGCAGAACAGGACAGGGGATCTATGGCTACACCTTC.

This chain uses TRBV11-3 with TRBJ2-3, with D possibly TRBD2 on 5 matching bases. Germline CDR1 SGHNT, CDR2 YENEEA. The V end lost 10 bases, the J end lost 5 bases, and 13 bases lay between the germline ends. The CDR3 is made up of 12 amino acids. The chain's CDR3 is CATEGVGDTQYF. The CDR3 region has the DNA TGTGCCACTGAGGGAGTGGGAGATACGCAGTATTTT.

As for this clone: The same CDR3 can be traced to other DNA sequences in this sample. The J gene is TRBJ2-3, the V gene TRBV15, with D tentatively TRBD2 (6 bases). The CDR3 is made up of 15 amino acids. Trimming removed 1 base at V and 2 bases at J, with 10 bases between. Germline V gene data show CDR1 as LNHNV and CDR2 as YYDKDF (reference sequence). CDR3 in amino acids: CATSRGRGNTDTQYF. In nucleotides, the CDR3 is TGTGCCACCAGCAGAGGCCGGGGGAACACAGATACGCAGTATTTT.

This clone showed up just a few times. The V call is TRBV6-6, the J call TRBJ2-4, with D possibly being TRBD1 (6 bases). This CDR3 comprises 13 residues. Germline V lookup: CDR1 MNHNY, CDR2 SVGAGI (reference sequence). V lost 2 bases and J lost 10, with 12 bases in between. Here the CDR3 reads CASSYAGVGIQYF. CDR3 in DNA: TGTGCCAGCAGTTACGCAGGGGTGGGAATTCAGTACTTC.

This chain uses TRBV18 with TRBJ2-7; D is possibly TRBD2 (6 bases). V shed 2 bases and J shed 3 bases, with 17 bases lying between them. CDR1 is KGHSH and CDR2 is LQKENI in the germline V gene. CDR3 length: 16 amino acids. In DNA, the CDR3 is TGTGCCAGCTCACCATACGAAAGAGGCGGGGTCTACGAGCAGTACTTC. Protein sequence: CASSPYERGGVYEQYF.

CDR3 sequence reads: CASSQTSGIIETQYF. The CDR3 DNA sequence: TGCGCCAGCAGCCAGACTAGCGGGATCATTGAGACCCAGTACTTC. The chain has TRBV5-1 and TRBJ2-5; 11 bases are a match to TRBD2. From germline, CDR1 is SGHRS and CDR2 YFSETQ. Trimming removed 4 bases from V and 5 bases from J; junction bases left unmatched: 7. This CDR3 region has 15 residues.